This T cell receptor (beta chain) was captured by sequencing in a study of blood T cells in healthy people across ages. This clonotype was seen more than once but under ten times. Germline CDR1 is SQVTM and CDR2 is ANQGSEA. This CDR3 has 12 amino acids. V was clipped by 8 bases and J by 4 bases, with 14 bases between them. It was with a sample-barcoded 5' primer and a J-beta primer mix that a second PCR of roughly 6 to 12 cycles was run. Every cDNA molecule bore a tag from a template-switch adaptor containing 12 random nucleotides. Via MiXCR, TCRdb re-called the 5' RACE reads, giving one row per CDR3 protein. The data show more than 550,000 distinct CDR3 sequences, approximately 22% seen once.

What was sequenced was blood. The clonotype comes from a man between 65 and 79 years old in good health. V and J are TRBV29-1 and TRBJ2-5; D might be TRBD1 or TRBD2, each matching 5 bases. CDR3 nucleotide sequence: TGCAGCACTCGCTGGGGGACAGAGACCCAGTACTTC. Translating it yields CSTRWGTETQYF.